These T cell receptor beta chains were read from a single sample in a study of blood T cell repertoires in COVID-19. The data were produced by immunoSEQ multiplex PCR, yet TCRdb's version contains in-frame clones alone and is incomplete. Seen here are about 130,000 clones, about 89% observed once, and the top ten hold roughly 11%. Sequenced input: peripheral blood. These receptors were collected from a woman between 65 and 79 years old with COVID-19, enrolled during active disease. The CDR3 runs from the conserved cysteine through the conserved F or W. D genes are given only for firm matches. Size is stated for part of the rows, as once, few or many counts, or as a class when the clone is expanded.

TGTGCCAGCAGCACCTTGGGGGGGGCAGCTTTCTTT	CASSTLGGAAFF	NA	TRBJ1-1	NA	TRBV9
TGTGCCAGCAAGAACCCCAAGATCGTGAACGCAGCTAGCACTGAAGCTTTCTTT	CASKNPKIVNAASTEAFF	NA	TRBJ1-1	NA	TRBV2
TGTGCCAGCAGTGACGTCAAGCGGGCCCACTACGAGCAGTACTTC	CASSDVKRAHYEQYF	NA	TRBJ2-7	NA	TRBV25-1
TGTGCCAGCAGCTTAGATCTTAGAGACATCTATGGCTACACCTTC	CASSLDLRDIYGYTF	NA	TRBJ1-2	NA	TRBV11-2
TGTGCCAGCAGCTTTTCGGACAGAGATAACACTGAAGCTTTCTTT	CASSFSDRDNTEAFF	NA	TRBJ1-1	few	TRBV5-4
TGTGCCATCAGTGAGTCACGGCCGGGGGAGCAGTTCTTC	CAISESRPGEQFF	NA	TRBJ2-1	NA	TRBV10-3
TGTGCCAGCTCACCGAGGCAGCCCTATGGCTACACCTTC	CASSPRQPYGYTF	NA	TRBJ1-2	few	TRBV18
TGCGCCAGCAGCCCACAGGGGACAGGAGAAAAACTGTTTTTT	CASSPQGTGEKLFF	TRBD1	TRBJ1-4	NA	TRBV5-1
TGCGCCAGCAGCGGGGACAGGGGGACCAACGAGCAGTACTTC	CASSGDRGTNEQYF	TRBD1	TRBJ2-7	NA	TRBV5-1
TGCGCCAGCAGCGAACAGGGGGTTCAGCCCCAGCATTTT	CASSEQGVQPQHF	TRBD1	TRBJ1-5	NA	TRBV5-1
TGCGCCAGCAGCTCGCAGGGGGGTAGGACCGGGGAGCTGTTTTTT	CASSSQGGRTGELFF	NA	TRBJ2-2	NA	TRBV5-1
TGCAGCGTTGAGGGGCGGGCAGGGGGAGAGACCCAGTACTTC	CSVEGRAGGETQYF	TRBD1	TRBJ2-5	NA	TRBV29-1
TGTGCCTGGAGTGTAGGGTCGTTAGACAGGGGGAACTATGGCTACACCTTC	CAWSVGSLDRGNYGYTF	TRBD1	TRBJ1-2	NA	TRBV30
TGTGCCAGCAGTTGGGGTCAAGGGGTGTTCACCGGGGAGCTGTTTTTT	CASSWGQGVFTGELFF	NA	TRBJ2-2	NA	TRBV6-5
TGTGCCAGCGTCCCGGGACAGACCTACGAGCAGTACTTC	CASVPGQTYEQYF	TRBD1	TRBJ2-7	NA	TRBV28
TGTGCCAGCAGTTACGGGCAGGGGGCGCGGGGCAATCAGCCCCAGCATTTT	CASSYGQGARGNQPQHF	TRBD1	TRBJ1-5	NA	TRBV6-2/TRBV6-3
TGTGCCAGCAGCTCCTCGGGGGGACAGGGGAACTATGGCTACACCTTC	CASSSSGGQGNYGYTF	TRBD1	TRBJ1-2	NA	TRBV7-9
TGTGCCAGCAGCTTGGCAGCGGGAGCGGAGACCCAGTACTTC	CASSLAAGAETQYF	TRBD2	TRBJ2-5	NA	TRBV5-4
TGCGCCAGCAGCTTTCAGGTAACCTCCTACGAGCAGTACTTC	CASSFQVTSYEQYF	NA	TRBJ2-7	NA	TRBV4-1
TGTGCCAGCAGTTTTGACGGGGGGCCATGGAATGAGCAGTTCTTC	CASSFDGGPWNEQFF	NA	TRBJ2-1	NA	TRBV28
TGTGCCAGCAGCTTAGATGGGCCCCGGGGGGGGAAAGATACGCAGTATTTT	CASSLDGPRGGKDTQYF	TRBD2	TRBJ2-3	NA	TRBV11-2
TGTGCCAGCAGCTTCGGGACACCATCTTCCTACGAGCAGTACTTC	CASSFGTPSSYEQYF	NA	TRBJ2-7	NA	TRBV7-8
TGTGCCAGCAGCTCTCACCCCCGGACTAGCGGAAGCACAGATACGCAGTATTTT	CASSSHPRTSGSTDTQYF	TRBD2	TRBJ2-3	NA	TRBV9
TGTGCCACCAGCAGAGATCCCCCGTACGAGCAGTACTTC	CATSRDPPYEQYF	NA	TRBJ2-7	NA	TRBV15
TGTGCCAGCAGTAACACAGGGGACCACCAAGAGACCCAGTACTTC	CASSNTGDHQETQYF	TRBD1	TRBJ2-5	NA	TRBV28
TGTGCCAGCAGCTTAGGGGACAGAGGAGGGGAGCAGTACTTC	CASSLGDRGGEQYF	NA	TRBJ2-7	few	TRBV11-2
TGTGCCACCAGCAGAGATTTGAGGGCTACTAATTCACCCCTCCACTTT	CATSRDLRATNSPLHF	NA	TRBJ1-6	NA	TRBV15
TGTGCCAGCTCACCTGGCAGGGGCTACGAGCAGTACTTC	CASSPGRGYEQYF	NA	TRBJ2-7	NA	TRBV18
TGTGCCAGCAGTTTGAAACAGGGGGGCCATGGCTACACCTTC	CASSLKQGGHGYTF	TRBD1	TRBJ1-2	few	TRBV27
TGTGCCAGCAGCCCCCGGACAGGGGGCTACGAGCAGTACTTC	CASSPRTGGYEQYF	TRBD1	TRBJ2-7	NA	TRBV27
TGTGCCAGCAGCGGCCGCGGGTGGCAGTTCTTC	CASSGRGWQFF	NA	TRBJ2-1	NA	TRBV5-6
TGTGCCAGCAGTTTATCAGGGGAAGGTGGCTACACCTTC	CASSLSGEGGYTF	NA	TRBJ1-2	few	TRBV28
TGTGCCAGCAGTTCCACGGGGGGGACTGGGGCCAACGTCCTGACTTTC	CASSSTGGTGANVLTF	TRBD2	TRBJ2-6	once	TRBV27
TGTGCCAGCAGCTACCTCCGAGATTCACCCCTCCACTTT	CASSYLRDSPLHF	NA	TRBJ1-6	NA	TRBV7-8
TGTGCCTGGAAGAAGGAACAGGGTCTATACCCACGCTCCTACAATGAGCAGTTCTTC	CAWKKEQGLYPRSYNEQFF	NA	TRBJ2-1	once	TRBV30
TGTGCCAGCAGCGCGGGCCACCAATTTAATGAAAAACTGTTTTTT	CASSAGHQFNEKLFF	NA	TRBJ1-4	NA	TRBV5-5
TGCGCCAGCAGCTTGGACGACAGGAGGAACTATGGCTACACCTTC	CASSLDDRRNYGYTF	NA	TRBJ1-2	few	TRBV5-1
TGTGCCAGCAGCTTCGGGCAGGGGCACTCCTACGAGCAGTACTTC	CASSFGQGHSYEQYF	NA	TRBJ2-7	NA	TRBV11-3
TGTGCCAGCAGTGAAGTATCCGGACCGGTGGGGGCAAGAAACACCATATATTTT	CASSEVSGPVGARNTIYF	NA	TRBJ1-3	NA	TRBV6-1
TGTGCCATCAGTTCACCCCGGGGACAGGGGTTAAACATTCAGTACTTC	CAISSPRGQGLNIQYF	TRBD1	TRBJ2-4	NA	TRBV10-3